This T cell receptor (beta chain) is from a study of identical twins. Study results and caveats: Twins' excess sharing was less marked for out-of-frame beta sequences. When twins shared out-of-frame alpha sequences, those sequences had excess low generation probability. Invariant populations such as MAIT and iNKT cells could partly muddle zero-insertion analyses.

This clonotype was detected a few times. Its matching antigen is unknown. cDNA carried unique molecular identifiers, and a universal primer site was added by template switching. TCRdb used MiXCR to reprocess the 5' RACE reads, holding one entry per CDR3 protein. Here the sample spans under 350,000 distinct CDR3 sequences, roughly 9.7% being singletons. The CDR3 runs to 12 residues. Trimming cost V 2 bases and J 6 bases; bases outside gene matches: 3. The germline CDR1 and CDR2 sequences are GTSNPN and SVGIG (reference sequence). The same sample was also studied in work on yellow fever vaccine responses in identical twins.

The V and J genes are TRBV30 and TRBJ2-7; TRBD1 matches 8 bases. The clonotype was recovered from a woman aged 18-30 years in good health. Sequenced sample: CD8+ T cells sorted from blood. Here the CDR3 reads CAWSRQGLEQYF. CDR3 coding DNA: TGTGCCTGGAGTAGACAGGGGCTCGAGCAGTACTTC. The entire variable domain, with the rest obtained from reference TRBV30 and TRBJ2-7, is as follows: SQTIHQWPATLVQPVGSPLSLECTVEGTSNPNLYWYRQAAGRGLQLLFYSVGIGQISSEVPQNLSASRPQDRQFILSSKKLLLSDSGFYLCAWSRQGLEQYFGPGTRLTVT.